The 26 T cell receptor beta chains below were found in one sample sequenced in a study of blood T cells in healthy people across ages. Alongside a J-beta primer mix, a sample-barcoded 5' primer served in a second PCR lasting roughly 6 to 11 cycles. TCRdb independently ran MiXCR on the 5' RACE reads; one entry per CDR3 protein. Of around 800,000 distinct CDR3 sequences listed, around 50% are singletons. Sequencing was performed on blood. These TCRs come from a man at least 80 years old in good health.

This clonotype was seen at least ten times. The genes are TRBV4-1 and TRBJ2-7; TRBD1 agrees at 9 bases. Germline values: CDR1 MGHRA, CDR2 YSYEKL. The CDR3 is 16 residues long. Trimming removed 3 bases from V and 2 bases from J; junction bases left unmatched: 8. For the CDR3, the DNA is TGCGCCAGCAGCCACCTGGGGACAGGGCGTCCCTACGAGCAGTACTTC. Translated, it gives CASSHLGTGRPYEQYF.

This chain connects TRBV12-3 or TRBV12-4 to TRBJ2-7; tentative D call: TRBD2 (5 bases). V lost 5 bases and J lost 7, with 18 bases in between. CDR3 length: 14 amino acids. CDR3 amino acids: CASSTRGPAGEQYF. In DNA, the CDR3 is TGTGCCAGCAGTACCCGAGGGCCTGCCGGAGAGCAGTACTTC.

The chain joins TRBV29-1 to TRBJ2-5; D may correspond to TRBD1 or TRBD2 (6 bases each). The CDR3 contains 13 residues. Trimming pared 4 bases from V and 5 bases from J, leaving 14 bases between. Germline lookup yields CDR1 SQVTM and CDR2 ANQGSEA. CDR3 amino acids: CSVVKGGEETQYF. The CDR3 DNA sequence: TGCAGCGTTGTTAAGGGGGGCGAGGAGACCCAGTACTTC.

The chain links TRBV7-8 to TRBJ1-2; possibly TRBD1 for D (5 bases). Trimming shortened V by 3 bases and J by 6 bases, and 17 bases separated the two germline ends. CDR3 size: 15 residues. In germline, CDR1 is SGHVS, CDR2 FQNEAQ. The CDR3 is CASSFPGKLVDGYTF. The DNA of the CDR3 is TGTGCCAGCAGCTTCCCAGGGAAGTTGGTTGATGGCTACACCTTC.

This clonotype was seen a handful of times. This chain uses TRBV12-3 or TRBV12-4 with TRBJ2-7, with 9 bases that match TRBD2. Germline trimming cut 3 bases from V and 5 bases from J; bases unmatched to any gene: 5. CDR3 size: 14 residues. This CDR3 reads CASSLMGLADEQYF. DNA of the CDR3: TGTGCCAGCAGTTTGATGGGACTAGCAGACGAGCAGTACTTC.

V is TRBV28 and J is TRBJ2-5, with D perhaps matching TRBD1 or TRBD2 (5 bases each). The V gene's germline CDR1 is MDHEN and CDR2 SYDVKM. Trimming pared 5 bases from V and 4 bases from J, leaving 14 bases between. The CDR3 runs 14 residues. CDR3 bases: TGTGCCAGCAGTCTAATAGGGGCGGGAGAGACCCAGTACTTC. Translating gives CASSLIGAGETQYF.

This clonotype was seen repeatedly, ten times or more. The chain joins TRBV7-2 to TRBJ2-3; no firm D call. Per the germline V gene, CDR1 is SGHTA and CDR2 is FQGNSA. V was clipped by 0 bases and J by 0 bases, with 7 bases between them. The CDR3 extends over 15 amino acids. The CDR3 spells CASSLAVVSTDTQYF. CDR3 sequence (DNA): TGTGCCAGCAGCTTAGCGGTGGTTAGCACAGATACGCAGTATTTT.

V usage is TRBV10-3 and J usage is TRBJ2-7; D assignment may be TRBD1 or TRBD2 (5 bases each). The J call may not be correct, given that the DNA end is closer to TRBJ2-5. Germline V gene lookup returns CDR1 ENHRY and CDR2 SYGVKD. The CDR3 runs to 15 residues. The CDR3 bases are TGTGCCATCAGTCTTGGTGCTCAGGGAGAAGAGACCCAGTACTTC. This sequence encodes CAISLGAQGEETQYF.

This chain uses TRBV19 with TRBJ2-5; no clear D gene. Germline CDR1 LNHDA, CDR2 SQIVND (reference sequence). This CDR3 has 13 amino acids. The V gene lost 5 bases and the J gene lost 6 bases, with 13 bases spanning the gap. The DNA for the CDR3 is TGTGCCAGTAGTCCCCTGATGTCGCAGACCCAGTACTTC. As protein: CASSPLMSQTQYF.

This clonotype showed up just once. A clone one base away is much larger, so this may be a read error. The rearrangement joins TRBV29-1 to TRBJ2-3; TRBD2 might be the D (5 bases). Germline V lookup: CDR1 SQVTM, CDR2 ANQGSEA. The CDR3 totals 14 residues. CDR3 residues: CSVAPSSSIDTQYF. For the CDR3, the DNA is TGCAGCGTTGCTCCTAGCAGTAGCATAGATACGCAGTATTTT.

The sample holds a few counts of this clonotype. The CDR3 nucleotides read TGCGCCAGCAGCCAAGAAACGGCCAGGGTCTATGGCTACACCTTC. Translation gives CASSQETARVYGYTF. The chain employs TRBV4-3 and TRBJ1-2, with D possibly TRBD1 on 5 matching bases. The CDR3 is 15 amino acids. Germline V CDR1 and CDR2: LGHNA, YSLEER. V was shortened by 0 bases and J by 4 bases, with 12 bases between the two germline ends.

CDR3 bases: TGTGCCAGCAGCACCAGGGACCACAACAATGAGCAGTTCTTC. Residues: CASSTRDHNNEQFF. The rearrangement links TRBV11-2 to TRBJ2-1; the D gene could be TRBD1 or TRBD2 (5 bases each). The CDR3 loop spans 14 amino acids. CDR1 and CDR2 from the germline V gene are SGHAT and FQNNGV. The germline V and J ends were trimmed by 5 bases and 5 bases, with 13 bases remaining between them.

V gene TRBV29-1 combines with J gene TRBJ2-1; no definite D call. Germline assignment: CDR1 SQVTM and CDR2 ANQGSEA. The CDR3 has 16 residues. The V end was cut by 4 bases, the J end by 0 bases, with 16 bases between. CDR3 bases: TGCAGCGTTGGGGTCCCAGAAGTTAGCTCCTACAATGAGCAGTTCTTC. This encodes CSVGVPEVSSYNEQFF.

The J gene is TRBJ2-7, the V gene TRBV5-1; D unclear. The V end lost 0 bases, the J end lost 1 base, and 8 bases lay between the germline ends. Germline loops: CDR1 SGHRS, CDR2 YFSETQ. This CDR3 is built from 14 residues. In nucleotides, the CDR3 is TGCGCCAGCAGCTTGGGTTATGGGTCCTACGAGCAGTACTTC. This gives the protein CASSLGYGSYEQYF.

This chain joins TRBV6-2 or TRBV6-3 and TRBJ2-3; a weak D match, TRBD1 (6 bases). CDR1 MNHEY and CDR2 SVGEGT come from the germline V gene. The CDR3 runs 13 residues. V lost 6 bases to trimming and J lost 3 bases, with 10 bases between them. The CDR3 coding sequence is TGTGCCAGCAGCGAAACAGGGACAGATACGCAGTATTTT. Residues: CASSETGTDTQYF.

Only a few counts were recorded for this clonotype. The chain uses TRBV6-5 and TRBJ2-5, with D possibly TRBD2 on 6 matching bases. Germline CDR1 MNHEY, CDR2 SVGAGI. V lost 2 bases and J lost 4, with 8 bases in between. The CDR3 consists of 13 residues. CDR3 DNA sequence: TGTGCCAGCAGTTACCGGAGGGGAGAGACCCAGTACTTC. This sequence encodes CASSYRRGETQYF.

A few counts support this clonotype. This rearrangement joins TRBV6-1 to TRBJ2-1, with TRBD2 identical over 9 bases. Germline V gene data show CDR1 as MNHNS and CDR2 as SASEGT. V lost 7 bases to trimming and J lost 8 bases; unmatched junction nucleotides: 6. The CDR3 runs to 13 residues. The CDR3 coding sequence is TGTGCCAGCATGGGACTAGCTGTCCATGAGCAGTTCTTC. Translation: CASMGLAVHEQFF.

This clonotype was counted between two and nine times. This sequence joins TRBV2 and TRBJ2-1; weak D call: TRBD1 (6 bases). The V gene's germline CDR1 is SNHLY and CDR2 FYNNEI. V shed 9 bases and J shed 4 bases, with 16 bases lying between them. The CDR3 is made up of 14 amino acids. In DNA form, the CDR3 reads TGTGCCAGTGCGGCCGGACAGCGATACAATGAGCAGTTCTTC. Protein: CASAAGQRYNEQFF.

This clonotype was observed a handful of times. The chain employs TRBV5-1 and TRBJ1-1; 8 nucleotides match TRBD1. CDR1 and CDR2 from the germline V gene are SGHRS and YFSETQ. The CDR3 length is 16 residues. Unmatched junction bases numbered 6, after V lost 0 bases and J lost 2 bases. CDR3 in DNA: TGCGCCAGCAGCTTGGCCACACAGGGGGGAAACACTGAAGCTTTCTTT. It yields the protein CASSLATQGGNTEAFF.

The V call is TRBV7-9, the J call TRBJ1-2, with D possibly being TRBD1 (6 bases). Germline-derived CDR1 and CDR2 are SEHNR and FQNEAQ (reference sequence). This CDR3 is 14 amino acids long. V lost 2 bases and J 8 bases, leaving 15 bases between the germline ends. The CDR3 here is CASSLLVGANGYTF. CDR3 bases: TGTGCCAGCAGCTTACTCGTGGGGGCGAACGGCTACACCTTC.

This chain joins TRBV29-1 and TRBJ1-2; D gene unclear. The germline V gene encodes CDR1 SQVTM and CDR2 ANQGSEA. The length of the CDR3 is 12 residues. V dropped 4 bases and J dropped 13 bases, with 19 bases sitting between them. The CDR3 region is CSVGLSSTDCTF. CDR3 coding DNA: TGCAGCGTTGGACTCTCATCCACCGATTGCACCTTC. Using reference TRBV29-1 and TRBJ1-2 for the parts outside the CDR3, the full variable domain is SAVISQKPSRDICQRGTSLTIQCQVDSQVTMMFWYRQQPGQSLTLIATANQGSEATYESGFVIDKFPISRPNLTFSTLTVSNMSPEDSSIYLCSVGLSSTDCTFGSGTRLTVV.

The chain is built from TRBV28 and TRBJ2-3, with TRBD2 matching over 10 bases. Per the germline V gene, CDR1 is MDHEN and CDR2 is SYDVKM. This CDR3 is 16 amino acids long. V trimming: 7 bases; J trimming: 4 bases; junction bases outside the gene matches: 11. CDR3 region: CASIDSLAGVPDTQYF. The CDR3 DNA reads TGTGCCAGCATCGACTCCCTAGCGGGAGTTCCAGATACGCAGTATTTT.

As DNA, the CDR3 is TGCGCCAGCAGCCTACCGGGGAGCAATTCACCCCTCCACTTT. Amino acids: CASSLPGSNSPLHF. The rearrangement links TRBV5-1 to TRBJ1-6; D is undetermined. CDR3 length: 14 amino acids. Germline V gene data show CDR1 as SGHRS and CDR2 as YFSETQ. Trimming took off 4 bases at V and 7 bases at J, with 12 bases between the two ends.

This clonotype was detected a few times. The rearrangement links TRBV10-3 to TRBJ2-5, with unresolved D. Germline lookup yields CDR1 ENHRY and CDR2 SYGVKD. The germline V and J ends were trimmed by 4 bases and 0 bases, with 9 bases remaining between them. This CDR3 comprises 14 residues. CDR3 protein: CAISAWTYQETQYF. CDR3 sequence (DNA): TGTGCCATCAGTGCATGGACGTACCAAGAGACCCAGTACTTC.

This chain uses TRBV28 with TRBJ2-5; 8 bases are a match to TRBD1. Germline CDR1 MDHEN, CDR2 SYDVKM. This CDR3 contains 15 residues. J gave up 4 bases and V 6 bases, and 10 bases lay outside the gene matches. The CDR3 here is CASSTGTGVVETQYF. In nucleotides, the CDR3 is TGTGCCAGCAGCACCGGGACAGGTGTGGTAGAGACCCAGTACTTC. Full variable domain (outside the CDR3, taken from reference TRBV28 and TRBJ2-5): DVKVTQSSRYLVKRTGEKVFLECVQDMDHENMFWYRQDPGLGLRLIYFSYDVKMKEKGDIPEGYSVSREKKERFSLILESASTNQTSMYLCASSTGTGVVETQYFGPGTRLLVL.

In this sample, this clonotype turned up once. The chain uses TRBV5-1 and TRBJ2-1; 13 bases fit TRBD2. The CDR3 contains 15 residues. With V trimmed by 4 bases and J by 10 bases, 8 bases remained unmatched. Germline CDR1 reads SGHRS; CDR2 reads YFSETQ. CDR3 DNA: TGCGCCAGCAGCACCAGCCGGACTAGCGGGAGCGAGCAGTTCTTC. Protein: CASSTSRTSGSEQFF.